The clone carrying this T cell receptor (beta chain) was seen only once. What it recognizes is unknown. A single record per CDR3 protein comes from TCRdb applying MiXCR to the reads. The repertoire includes 150,000 or so distinct CDR3 sequences, 32% of them detected once, and roughly 47% sits in the top ten. This sample was included in a study of T cell repertoires in cytomegalovirus infection. Overall study findings and caveats: Dominant in the ex vivo response were TCR beta clonotypes restricted by HLA-C and specific for CMV.

This CDR3 comprises 16 residues. The germline gives CDR1 MDHEN, CDR2 SYDVKM. V gave up 1 base and J gave up 0 bases, with 12 bases separating them. This chain connects TRBV28 to TRBJ1-1, with D perhaps TRBD1 (6 bases). The source of this sequence is a human donor in good health (CMV status not recorded). Some clones in this sample may be carry-over from other donors' samples. Specimen: CD8+ T cells from cultured PBMCs, collected from culture after CMV antigen stimulation. Here the CDR3 DNA reads TGTGCCAGCAGTTTATATGGGACAACATTGAACACTGAAGCTTTCTTT. Residues: CASSLYGTTLNTEAFF. Full variable domain (missing parts from reference TRBV28 and TRBJ1-1): DVKVTQSSRYLVKRTGEKVFLECVQDMDHENMFWYRQDPGLGLRLIYFSYDVKMKEKGDIPEGYSVSREKKERFSLILESASTNQTSMYLCASSLYGTTLNTEAFFGQGTRLTVV.